This TCR beta chain stems from a study of T-cell memory formation after mild COVID-19. V lost 4 bases and J lost 0; bases outside the gene matches: 4. Germline V gives CDR1 KGHDR, CDR2 SFDVKD. The CDR3 contains 15 residues. TCRdb recomputed calls from the 5' RACE reads with MiXCR, one row per CDR3 protein. The sample yields some 54,000 distinct CDR3 sequences, 8% to 9.5% seen once. The specimen was PBMCs or a T cell subset sorted from them (not recorded which). The receptor's source is a man aged 18 to 29 who had mild COVID-19 (a few samples of this study predate the infection). Cell type and time point are not known. This chain uses TRBV24-1 with TRBJ2-5, with 7 bases aligning to TRBD1. The CDR3 sequence: CATSETGQHQETQYF. The CDR3 DNA is TGTGCCACCAGTGAAACGGGACAGCACCAAGAGACCCAGTACTTC.